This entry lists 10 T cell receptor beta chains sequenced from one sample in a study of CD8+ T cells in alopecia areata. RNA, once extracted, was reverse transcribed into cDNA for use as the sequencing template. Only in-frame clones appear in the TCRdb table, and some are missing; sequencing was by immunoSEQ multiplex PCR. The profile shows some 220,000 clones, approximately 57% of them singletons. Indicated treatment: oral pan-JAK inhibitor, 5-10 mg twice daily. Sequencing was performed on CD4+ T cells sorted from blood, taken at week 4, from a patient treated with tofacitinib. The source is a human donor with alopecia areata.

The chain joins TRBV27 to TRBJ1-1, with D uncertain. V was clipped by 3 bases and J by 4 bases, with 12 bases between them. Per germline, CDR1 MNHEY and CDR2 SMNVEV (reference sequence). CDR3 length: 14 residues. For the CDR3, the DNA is TGTGCCAGCAGTTTGAAGGGAGGGATCACTGAAGCTTTCTTT. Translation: CASSLKGGITEAFF.

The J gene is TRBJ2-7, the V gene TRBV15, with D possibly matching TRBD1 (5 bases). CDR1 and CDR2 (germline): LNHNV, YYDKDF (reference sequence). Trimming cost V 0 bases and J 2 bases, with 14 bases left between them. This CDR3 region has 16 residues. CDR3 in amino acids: CATSRDPRDRAYEQYF. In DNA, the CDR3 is TGTGCCACCAGCAGAGATCCCCGCGACAGAGCCTACGAGCAGTACTTC.

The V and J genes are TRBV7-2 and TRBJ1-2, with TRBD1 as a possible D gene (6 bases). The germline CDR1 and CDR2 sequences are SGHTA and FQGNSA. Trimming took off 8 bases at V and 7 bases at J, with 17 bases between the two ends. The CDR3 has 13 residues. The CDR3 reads CASDPTGNGGYTF. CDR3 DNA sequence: TGTGCCAGCGACCCAACAGGGAATGGTGGCTACACCTTC.

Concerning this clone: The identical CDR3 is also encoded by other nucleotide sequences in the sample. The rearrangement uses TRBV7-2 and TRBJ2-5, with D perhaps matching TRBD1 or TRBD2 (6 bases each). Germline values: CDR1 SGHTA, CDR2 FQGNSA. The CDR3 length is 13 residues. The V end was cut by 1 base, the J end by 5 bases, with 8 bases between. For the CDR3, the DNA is TGTGCCAGCAGCTTAGTAGGGGGGGAGACCCAGTACTTC. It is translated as CASSLVGGETQYF.

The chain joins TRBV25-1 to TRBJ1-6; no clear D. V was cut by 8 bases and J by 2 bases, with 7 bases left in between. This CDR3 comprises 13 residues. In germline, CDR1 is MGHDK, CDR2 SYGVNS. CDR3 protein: CASRRTYNSPLHF. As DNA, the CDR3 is TGTGCCAGCCGGCGGACCTATAATTCACCCCTCCACTTT.

For the CDR3, the DNA is TGTGCCAGCCGAAACACCTACGAGCAGTACTTC. This translates into CASRNTYEQYF. The V and J genes are TRBV2 and TRBJ2-7; D ambiguous. V lost 8 bases to trimming and J lost 2 bases, with 7 bases between them. The CDR3 is made up of 11 amino acids. The V gene's germline CDR1 is SNHLY and CDR2 FYNNEI.

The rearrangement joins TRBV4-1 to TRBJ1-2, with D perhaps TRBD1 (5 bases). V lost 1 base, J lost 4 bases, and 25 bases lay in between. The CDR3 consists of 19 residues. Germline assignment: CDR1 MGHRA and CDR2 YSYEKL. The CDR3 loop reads CASSQASAPIGDGTYGYTF. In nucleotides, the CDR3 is TGCGCCAGCAGCCAAGCGTCTGCCCCTATAGGGGACGGGACCTATGGCTACACCTTC.

The CDR3 nucleotides are TGTGCCAGCAGCTTATCGAGGCAGGGCAATACCGGGGAGCTGTTTTTT. Translated, it gives CASSLSRQGNTGELFF. This chain joins TRBV7-3 and TRBJ2-2; a weak D match, TRBD1 (5 bases). Germline loops: CDR1 SGHTA, CDR2 FQGTGA. CDR3 length: 16 amino acids. With 2 bases removed from V and 5 bases from J, the gap between germline ends came to 15 bases. The whole variable domain, remainder taken from reference TRBV7-3 and TRBJ2-2, is GAGVSQTPSNKVTEKGKYVELRCDPISGHTALYWYRQSLGQGPEFLIYFQGTGAADDSGLPNDRFFAVRPEGSVSTLKIQRTERGDSAVYLCASSLSRQGNTGELFFGEGSRLTVL.

Here the CDR3 reads CASSPGQLNSPLHF. The DNA for the CDR3 is TGCGCCAGCAGCCCCGGTCAGCTGAATTCACCCCTCCACTTT. The chain combines TRBV5-1 with TRBJ1-6; no firm D call. This CDR3 has 14 amino acids. V lost 4 bases and J lost 7, with 12 bases in between. The germline gives CDR1 SGHRS, CDR2 YFSETQ.

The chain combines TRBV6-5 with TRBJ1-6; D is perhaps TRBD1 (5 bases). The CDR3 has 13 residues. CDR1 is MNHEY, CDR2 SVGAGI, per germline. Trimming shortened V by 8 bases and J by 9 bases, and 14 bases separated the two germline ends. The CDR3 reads CASRPPGGSPLHF. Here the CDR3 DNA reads TGTGCCAGCCGACCGCCCGGGGGTTCACCCCTCCACTTT.